The source of this T cell receptor beta chain is a study of blood T cell repertoires in COVID-19. About the research overall: Specimens from acute and convalescent COVID-19 originated in the United States, Italy and Spain. The cDNA or gDNA used as material had been derived from T cells, B-cell-depleted T cells, or PBMCs.

Sequencing used immunoSEQ multiplex PCR; TCRdb keeps in-frame clones, though not all of them. Here the sample spans over 150,000 clones, under 85% being singletons. V was trimmed by 6 bases and J by 4 bases, leaving 10 bases between them. Germline V gene lookup returns CDR1 ENHRY and CDR2 SYGVKD. The CDR3 is 12 amino acids. Sample: peripheral blood. The TCR originated in a man in his fifties or sixties with COVID-19, enrolled during active disease. The chain has TRBV10-3 and TRBJ2-7; D is perhaps TRBD2 (5 bases). The CDR3 DNA sequence: TGTGCCATCAGCGGGAACGCTTACGAGCAGTACTTC. It yields the protein CAISGNAYEQYF.